One and the same sample provided the 6 T cell receptor beta chains below, sequenced in a study of T-cell reconstitution after alpha-beta-depleted transplantation in children. TCRbeta library construction was performed incorporating unique molecular identifiers. TCRdb re-called the PCR reads with MiXCR, one entry per CDR3 protein. The sample lists some 87,000 distinct CDR3 sequences; roughly a sixth were seen once. Sequenced here: PBMCs, mostly from graft donor cells, sampled 180 days after TCRalphabeta/CD19-depleted stem cell transplant. The receptors here all came from a male patient aged 2 to 9 who had a stem cell transplant for acute lymphoblastic leukemia, so the T cells may come from the graft donor.

This clonotype was recorded at least ten times. The chain recombines TRBV20-1 with TRBJ1-5; D is undetermined. Trimming took off 2 bases at V and 4 bases at J, with 15 bases between the two ends. The CDR3 runs to 15 residues. The germline V gene has CDR1 DFQATT and CDR2 SNEGSKA (reference sequence). The CDR3 DNA reads as TGCAGTGCTAGATGGGTAGGATCCAAAAATCAGCCCCAGCATTTT. As protein: CSARWVGSKNQPQHF.

This clonotype was seen at least ten times. The chain has TRBV5-1 and TRBJ2-7; D unresolved. Looked up from germline, CDR1 is SGHRS and CDR2 is YFSETQ. The CDR3 spans 14 residues. Trimming removed 0 bases at V and 4 bases at J, with 11 bases between. CDR3 coding DNA: TGCGCCAGCAGCTTGGCGACGCAGGTTTACGAGCAGTACTTC. Encoded protein: CASSLATQVYEQYF. Together with reference TRBV5-1 and TRBJ2-7, the CDR3 gives the full variable domain: KAGVTQTPRYLIKTRGQQVTLSCSPISGHRSVSWYQQTPGQGLQFLFEYFSETQRNKGNFPGRFSGRQFSNSRSEMNVSTLELGDSALYLCASSLATQVYEQYFGPGTRLTVT.

This clonotype was seen more than once but under ten times. The genes are TRBV27 and TRBJ1-2, with D unclear. V was shortened by 3 bases and J by 4 bases, with 15 bases between the two germline ends. Germline assignment: CDR1 MNHEY and CDR2 SMNVEV (reference sequence). The CDR3 has 15 amino acids. In DNA form, the CDR3 reads TGTGCCAGCAGTTTCAAAAGGGAAGTAGGCTATGGCTACACCTTC. This sequence encodes CASSFKREVGYGYTF.

This chain connects TRBV5-6 to TRBJ2-1; the match to TRBD2 covers 12 bases. Germline V gives CDR1 SGHDT, CDR2 YYEEEE. The CDR3 has 15 residues. J lost 11 bases, V lost 4 bases, and 10 bases had no gene match. The CDR3 loop reads CASSLTTSGGFQQFF. The CDR3 DNA reads TGTGCCAGCAGCCTGACGACTAGCGGGGGTTTTCAGCAGTTCTTC.

For this clonotype: Mismatch with germline at one junction end may stem from a read error. This rearrangement joins TRBV5-1 to TRBJ2-1; 9 bases are shared with TRBD1. The CDR3 runs 15 residues. Germline assignment: CDR1 SGHRS and CDR2 YFSETQ. The CDR3 nucleotides are TGCGCCACCAGCGACTGGACAGGGGACTACAATGAGCAGTTCTTC. Its translation is CATSDWTGDYNEQFF.

This clonotype was found a few times. V and J are TRBV7-6 and TRBJ2-5; a weak D match, TRBD1 (6 bases). The CDR3 is 18 residues long. Germline CDR1 reads SGHVS; CDR2 reads FNYEAQ. Trimming left V 4 bases short and J 5 bases short, with 26 bases between. The CDR3 sequence: CASSSRGMSGDIRETQYF. The DNA for the CDR3 is TGTGCCAGCAGCTCTAGGGGGATGTCCGGGGACATTCGGGAGACCCAGTACTTC.